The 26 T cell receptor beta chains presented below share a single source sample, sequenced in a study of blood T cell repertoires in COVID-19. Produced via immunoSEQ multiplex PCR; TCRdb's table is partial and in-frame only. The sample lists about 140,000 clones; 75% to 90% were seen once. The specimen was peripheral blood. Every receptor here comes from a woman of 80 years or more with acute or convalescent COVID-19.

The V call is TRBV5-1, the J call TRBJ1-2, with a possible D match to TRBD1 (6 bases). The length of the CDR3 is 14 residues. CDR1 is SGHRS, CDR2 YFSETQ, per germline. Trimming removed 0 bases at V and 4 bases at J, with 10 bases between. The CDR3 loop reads CASSLGGQFYGYTF. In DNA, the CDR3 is TGCGCCAGCAGCTTGGGGGGGCAGTTCTATGGCTACACCTTC.

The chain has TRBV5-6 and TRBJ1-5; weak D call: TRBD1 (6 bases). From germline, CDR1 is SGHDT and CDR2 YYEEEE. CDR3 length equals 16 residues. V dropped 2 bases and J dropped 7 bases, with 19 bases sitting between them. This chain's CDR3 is CASSLVRELGTQPQHF. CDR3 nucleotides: TGTGCCAGCAGCTTAGTTCGTGAATTGGGGACACAGCCCCAGCATTTT.

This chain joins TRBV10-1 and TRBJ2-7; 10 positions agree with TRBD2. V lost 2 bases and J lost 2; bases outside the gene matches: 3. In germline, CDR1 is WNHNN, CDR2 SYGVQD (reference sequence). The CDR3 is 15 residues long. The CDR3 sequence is CASSEASGGTYEQYF. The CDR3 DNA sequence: TGCGCCAGCAGTGAGGCTAGCGGGGGAACCTACGAGCAGTACTTC.

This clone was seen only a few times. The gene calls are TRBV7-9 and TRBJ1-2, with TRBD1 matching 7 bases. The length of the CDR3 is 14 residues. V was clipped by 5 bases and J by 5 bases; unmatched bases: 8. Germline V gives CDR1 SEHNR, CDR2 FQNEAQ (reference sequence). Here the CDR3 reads CASSVLRQGYGYTF. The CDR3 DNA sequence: TGTGCCAGCAGCGTATTGAGACAGGGTTATGGCTACACCTTC.

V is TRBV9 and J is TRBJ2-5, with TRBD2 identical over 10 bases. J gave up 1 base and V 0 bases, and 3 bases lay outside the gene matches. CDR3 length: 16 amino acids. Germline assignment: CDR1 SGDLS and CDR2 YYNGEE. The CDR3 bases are TGTGCCAGCAGCGTAGAACCTAGCGGGGGCCAAGAGACCCAGTACTTC. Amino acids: CASSVEPSGGQETQYF. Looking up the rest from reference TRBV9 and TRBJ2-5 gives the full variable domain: DSGVTQTPKHLITATGQRVTLRCSPRSGDLSVYWYQQSLDQGLQFLIQYYNGEERAKGNILERFSAQQFPDLHSELNLSSLELGDSALYFCASSVEPSGGQETQYFGPGTRLLVL.

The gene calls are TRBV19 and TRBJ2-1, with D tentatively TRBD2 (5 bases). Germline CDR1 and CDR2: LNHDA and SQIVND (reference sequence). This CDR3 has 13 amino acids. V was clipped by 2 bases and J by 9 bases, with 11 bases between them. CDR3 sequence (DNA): TGTGCCAGTAGTATAACTAGGAGCGGTGAGCAGTTCTTC. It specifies CASSITRSGEQFF.

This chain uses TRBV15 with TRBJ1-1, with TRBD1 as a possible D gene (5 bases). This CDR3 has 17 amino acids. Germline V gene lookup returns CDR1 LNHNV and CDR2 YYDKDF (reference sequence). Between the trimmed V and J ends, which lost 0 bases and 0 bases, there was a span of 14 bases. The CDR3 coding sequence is TGTGCCACCAGCAGAGAATGGGGCCTAGAGATGAACACTGAAGCTTTCTTT. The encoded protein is CATSREWGLEMNTEAFF.

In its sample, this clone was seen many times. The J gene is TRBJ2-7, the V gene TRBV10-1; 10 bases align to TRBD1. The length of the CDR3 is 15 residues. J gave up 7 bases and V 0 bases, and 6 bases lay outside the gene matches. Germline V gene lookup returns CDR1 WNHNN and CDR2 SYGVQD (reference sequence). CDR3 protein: CASSESRQGALEQYF. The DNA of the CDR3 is TGCGCCAGCAGTGAGTCTCGACAGGGGGCGTTGGAGCAGTACTTC.

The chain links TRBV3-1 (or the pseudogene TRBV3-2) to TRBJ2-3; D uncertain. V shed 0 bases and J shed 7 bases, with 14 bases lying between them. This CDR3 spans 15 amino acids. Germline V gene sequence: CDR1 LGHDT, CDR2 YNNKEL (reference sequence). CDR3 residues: CASSQEPRPQHTQYF. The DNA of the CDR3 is TGTGCCAGCAGCCAAGAACCTAGACCACAACATACGCAGTATTTT.

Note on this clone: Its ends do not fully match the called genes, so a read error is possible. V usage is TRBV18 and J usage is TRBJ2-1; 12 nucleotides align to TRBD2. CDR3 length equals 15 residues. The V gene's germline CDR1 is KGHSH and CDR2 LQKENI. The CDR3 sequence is CASSQGLAGYTERFF. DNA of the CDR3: TGTGCCAGCTCACAAGGACTAGCGGGATACACTGAGCGGTTCTTC.

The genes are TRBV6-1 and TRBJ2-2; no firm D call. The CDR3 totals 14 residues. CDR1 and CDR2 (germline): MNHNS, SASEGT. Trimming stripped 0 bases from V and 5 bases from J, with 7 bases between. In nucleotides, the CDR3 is TGTGCCAGCAGTGAAGCTCGAGTGACCGGGGAGCTGTTTTTT. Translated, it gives CASSEARVTGELFF.

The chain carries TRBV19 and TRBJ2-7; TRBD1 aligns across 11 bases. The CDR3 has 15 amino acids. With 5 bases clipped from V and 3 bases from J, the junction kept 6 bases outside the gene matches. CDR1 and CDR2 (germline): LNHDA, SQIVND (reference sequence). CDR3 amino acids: CASSRGTGGIYEQYF. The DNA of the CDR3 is TGTGCCAGTAGTCGGGGGACAGGGGGGATCTACGAGCAGTACTTC.

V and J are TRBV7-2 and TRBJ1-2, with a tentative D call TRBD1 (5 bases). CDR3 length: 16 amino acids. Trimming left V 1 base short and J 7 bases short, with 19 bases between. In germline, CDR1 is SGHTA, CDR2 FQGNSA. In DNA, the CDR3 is TGTGCCAGCAGCTTAGGTTGGGCAGGGAACCTTGGTGGCTACACCTTC. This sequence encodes CASSLGWAGNLGGYTF.

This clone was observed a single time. In nucleotides, the CDR3 is TGTGCCAGCAGCCCTCTAGCGACCTCCTACAATGAGCAGTTCTTC. Its translation is CASSPLATSYNEQFF. V usage is TRBV2 and J usage is TRBJ2-1, with D possibly being TRBD2 (6 bases). V shed 6 bases and J shed 0 bases, with 12 bases lying between them. Germline values: CDR1 SNHLY, CDR2 FYNNEI. The CDR3 spans 15 residues.

CDR3: CASSGLAGGETQYF. CDR3 nucleotides: TGTGCCAGCAGTGGTCTAGCGGGAGGTGAGACCCAGTACTTC. The V gene is TRBV2, the J gene TRBJ2-5; 11 bases align to TRBD2. CDR3 length equals 14 residues. Germline CDR1 is SNHLY and CDR2 is FYNNEI. V shed 4 bases and J 5 bases; nucleotides not matched to a gene: 3.

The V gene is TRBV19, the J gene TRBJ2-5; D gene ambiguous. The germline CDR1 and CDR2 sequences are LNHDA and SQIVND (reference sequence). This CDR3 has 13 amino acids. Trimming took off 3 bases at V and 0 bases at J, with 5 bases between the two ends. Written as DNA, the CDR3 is TGTGCCAGTAGTATCGTGTACCAAGAGACCCAGTACTTC. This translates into CASSIVYQETQYF.

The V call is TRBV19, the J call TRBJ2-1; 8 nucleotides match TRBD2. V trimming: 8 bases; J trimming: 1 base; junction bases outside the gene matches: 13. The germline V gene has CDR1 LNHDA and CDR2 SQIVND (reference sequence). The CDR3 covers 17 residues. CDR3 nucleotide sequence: TGTGCCAGTCAGCTCAGGGGAGCGGGAGCATCCTACAATGAGCAGTTCTTC. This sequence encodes CASQLRGAGASYNEQFF.

This CDR3 reads CASSGQTENNSPLHF. The CDR3 DNA reads as TGTGCCAGCAGCGGACAGACAGAAAATAATTCACCCCTCCACTTT. The rearrangement uses TRBV3-1 (or the pseudogene TRBV3-2) and TRBJ1-6, with D possibly matching TRBD1 (6 bases). The germline V gene encodes CDR1 LGHDT and CDR2 YNNKEL (reference sequence). The CDR3 covers 15 residues. Trimming removed 5 bases at V and 5 bases at J, with 13 bases between.

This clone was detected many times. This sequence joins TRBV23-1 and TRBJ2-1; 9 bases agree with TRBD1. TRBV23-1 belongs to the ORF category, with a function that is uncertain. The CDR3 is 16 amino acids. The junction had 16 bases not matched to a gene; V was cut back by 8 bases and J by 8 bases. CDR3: CASASLSRQGVHEQFF. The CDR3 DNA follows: TGCGCCAGCGCCTCCCTTAGTCGACAGGGGGTTCATGAGCAGTTCTTC.

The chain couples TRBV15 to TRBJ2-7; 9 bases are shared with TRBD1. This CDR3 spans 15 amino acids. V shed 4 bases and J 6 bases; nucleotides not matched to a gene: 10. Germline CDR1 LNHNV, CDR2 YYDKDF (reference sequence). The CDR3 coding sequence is TGTGCCACCAGCACCTACCGGGACAGGGTGAGCGAGCAGTACTTC. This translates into CATSTYRDRVSEQYF.

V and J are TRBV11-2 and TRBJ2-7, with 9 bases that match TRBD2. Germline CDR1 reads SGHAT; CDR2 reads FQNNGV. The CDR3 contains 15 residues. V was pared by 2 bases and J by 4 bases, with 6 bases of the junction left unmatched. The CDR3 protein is CASSLLYSGGYEQYF. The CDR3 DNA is TGTGCCAGCAGCTTATTATATAGCGGGGGTTACGAGCAGTACTTC.

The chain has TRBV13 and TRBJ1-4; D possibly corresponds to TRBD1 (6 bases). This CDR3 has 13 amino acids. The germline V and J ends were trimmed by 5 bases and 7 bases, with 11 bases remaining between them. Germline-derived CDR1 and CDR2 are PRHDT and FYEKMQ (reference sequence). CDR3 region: CASSEGELEKLFF. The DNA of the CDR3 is TGTGCCAGCAGCGAGGGGGAGCTTGAAAAACTGTTTTTT.

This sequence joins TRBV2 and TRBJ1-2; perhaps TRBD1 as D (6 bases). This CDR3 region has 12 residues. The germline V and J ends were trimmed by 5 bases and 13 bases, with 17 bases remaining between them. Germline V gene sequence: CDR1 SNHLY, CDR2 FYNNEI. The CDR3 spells CASSKQGSPFTF. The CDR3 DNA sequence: TGTGCCAGCAGTAAACAGGGTTCGCCGTTCACCTTC.

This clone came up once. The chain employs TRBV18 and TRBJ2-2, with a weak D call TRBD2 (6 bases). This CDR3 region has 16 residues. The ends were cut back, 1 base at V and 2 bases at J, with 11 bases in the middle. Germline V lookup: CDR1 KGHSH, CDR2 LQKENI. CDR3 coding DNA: TGTGCCAGCTCACCACAGCGACTAGGAAACACCGGGGAGCTGTTTTTT. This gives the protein CASSPQRLGNTGELFF.

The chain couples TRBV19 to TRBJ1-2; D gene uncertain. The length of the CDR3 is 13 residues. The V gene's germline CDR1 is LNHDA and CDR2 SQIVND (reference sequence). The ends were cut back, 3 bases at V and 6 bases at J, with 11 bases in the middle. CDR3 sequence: CASSMSLPDGYTF. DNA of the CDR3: TGTGCCAGTAGTATGTCTCTGCCGGATGGCTACACCTTC.

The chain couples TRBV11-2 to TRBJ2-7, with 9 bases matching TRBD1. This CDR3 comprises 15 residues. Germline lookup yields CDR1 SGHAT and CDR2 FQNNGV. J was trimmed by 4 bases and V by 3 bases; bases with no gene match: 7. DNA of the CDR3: TGTGCCAGCAGCTTCCCGGGACAGGGTGTATACGAGCAGTACTTC. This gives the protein CASSFPGQGVYEQYF.